This T cell receptor beta chain was sequenced for a study of shared T cell receptors in the human thymus. This CDR3 comprises 16 residues. Profiled with immunoSEQ multiplex PCR; TCRdb holds only in-frame clones, not every one. This table has hundreds of thousands of clones, about 90% appearing once. These records were also assigned to another study, of human thymus T cells. This second report adds: Thymic tissue was derived from resections collected during corrective heart surgery. Repertoires from thymus and blood appeared to show biased V and J gene usage.

V is TRBV21-1 and J is TRBJ2-1; the D call in the table, TRBD2, was not verified against the DNA. TRBV21-1 is a pseudogene. The sequencing input was thymocytes. The receptor's source is a boy younger than two with a congenital heart defect. CDR3 sequence: CASALLGLAGGREQFF. The CDR3 DNA sequence: TGTGCCAGCGCCCTTCTCGGACTAGCGGGAGGCAGGGAGCAGTTCTTC.